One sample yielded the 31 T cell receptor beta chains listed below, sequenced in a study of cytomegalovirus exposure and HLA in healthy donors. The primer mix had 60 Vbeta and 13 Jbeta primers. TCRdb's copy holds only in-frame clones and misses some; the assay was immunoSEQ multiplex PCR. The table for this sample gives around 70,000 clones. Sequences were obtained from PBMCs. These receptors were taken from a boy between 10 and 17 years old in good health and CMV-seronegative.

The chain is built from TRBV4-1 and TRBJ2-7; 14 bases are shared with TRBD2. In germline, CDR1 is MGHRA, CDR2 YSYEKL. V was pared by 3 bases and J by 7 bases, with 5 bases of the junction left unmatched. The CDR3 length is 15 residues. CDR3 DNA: TGCGCCAGCAGCCAGGATGGACTAGCGGGGGGTGAGCAGTACTTC. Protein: CASSQDGLAGGEQYF.

The CDR3 region has the DNA TGTGCCAGCAGCTCAGGACTGCTTCTGGGAGACAATGAGCAGTTCTTC. Protein product: CASSSGLLLGDNEQFF. This chain uses TRBV4-2 with TRBJ2-1, with a possible D match to TRBD2 (5 bases). The CDR3 runs to 16 residues. Trimming pared 5 bases from V and 5 bases from J, leaving 19 bases between. Germline CDR1 LGHNA, CDR2 YNFKEQ.

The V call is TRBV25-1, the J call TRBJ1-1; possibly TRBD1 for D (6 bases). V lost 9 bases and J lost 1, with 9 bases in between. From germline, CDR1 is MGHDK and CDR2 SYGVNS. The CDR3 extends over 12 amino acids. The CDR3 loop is CASLTGNTEAFF. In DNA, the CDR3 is TGTGCCAGTCTGACAGGGAACACTGAAGCTTTCTTT. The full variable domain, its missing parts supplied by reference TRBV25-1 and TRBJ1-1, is EADIYQTPRYLVIGTGKKITLECSQTMGHDKMYWYQQDPGMELHLIHYSYGVNSTEKGDLSSESTVSRIRTEHFPLTLESARPSHTSQYLCASLTGNTEAFFGQGTRLTVV.

In DNA, the CDR3 is TGTGCCAGCACCAAGGACGGGGAGGGCGGTGGGGATACGCAGTATTTT. Its translation is CASTKDGEGGGDTQYF. The genes are TRBV7-2 and TRBJ2-3, with 7 bases fitting TRBD2. There are 16 residues in the CDR3. The J segment lost 6 bases and the V segment lost 7 bases, leaving 16 bases of the junction unmatched. Germline assignment: CDR1 SGHTA and CDR2 FQGNSA.

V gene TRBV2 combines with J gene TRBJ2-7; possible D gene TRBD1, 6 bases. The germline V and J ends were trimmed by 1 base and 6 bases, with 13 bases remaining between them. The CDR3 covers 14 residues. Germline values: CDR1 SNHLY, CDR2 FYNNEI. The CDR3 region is CASSEGVRGSEQYF. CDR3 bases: TGTGCCAGCAGTGAAGGAGTCAGGGGAAGCGAGCAGTACTTC.

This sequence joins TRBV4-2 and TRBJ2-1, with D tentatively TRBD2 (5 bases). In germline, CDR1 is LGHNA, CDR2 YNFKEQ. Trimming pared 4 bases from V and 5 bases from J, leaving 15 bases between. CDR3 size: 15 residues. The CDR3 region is CASSPVTGRDNEQFF. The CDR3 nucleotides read TGTGCCAGCAGCCCGGTAACGGGAAGGGACAATGAGCAGTTCTTC.

CDR3 region: CASSRTSTGAYEQYF. The CDR3 DNA sequence: TGTGCCAGCAGCCGAACTTCGACAGGGGCCTACGAGCAGTACTTC. J is TRBJ2-7 and V is TRBV6-6; 8 bases fit TRBD1. J gave up 2 bases and V 6 bases, and 9 bases lay outside the gene matches. CDR1 and CDR2 (germline): MNHNY, SVGAGI (reference sequence). The CDR3 is 15 amino acids.

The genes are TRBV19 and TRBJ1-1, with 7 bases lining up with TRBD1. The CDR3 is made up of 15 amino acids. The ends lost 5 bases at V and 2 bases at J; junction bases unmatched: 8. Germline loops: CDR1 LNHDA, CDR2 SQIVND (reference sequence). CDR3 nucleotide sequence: TGTGCCAGTAGTTGGGACAGAACCCGAAACACTGAAGCTTTCTTT. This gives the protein CASSWDRTRNTEAFF.

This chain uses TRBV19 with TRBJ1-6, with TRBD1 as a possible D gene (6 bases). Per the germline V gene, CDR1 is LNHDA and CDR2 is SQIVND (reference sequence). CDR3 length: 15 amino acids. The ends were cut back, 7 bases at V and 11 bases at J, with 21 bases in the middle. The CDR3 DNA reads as TGTGCCAGTAAGAATAGACAGGCGATCGAGGCACCCCTCCACTTT. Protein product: CASKNRQAIEAPLHF. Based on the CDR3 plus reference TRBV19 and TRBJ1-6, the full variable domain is DGGITQSPKYLFRKEGQNVTLSCEQNLNHDAMYWYRQDPGQGLRLIYYSQIVNDFQKGDIAEGYSVSREKKESFPLTVTSAQKNPTAFYLCASKNRQAIEAPLHFGNGTRLTVT.

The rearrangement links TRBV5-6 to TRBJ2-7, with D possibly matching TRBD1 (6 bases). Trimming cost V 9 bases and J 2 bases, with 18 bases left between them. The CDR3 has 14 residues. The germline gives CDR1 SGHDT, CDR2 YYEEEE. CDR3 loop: CATSNTGFPYEQYF. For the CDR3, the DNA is TGTGCCACGTCGAATACAGGGTTTCCCTACGAGCAGTACTTC.

CDR3 residues: CAISESGGQTQYF. In DNA form, the CDR3 reads TGTGCCATCAGTGAGTCGGGGGGACAGACGCAGTATTTT. The rearrangement uses TRBV10-3 and TRBJ2-3; TRBD1 might be the D (7 bases). The germline V and J ends were trimmed by 0 bases and 9 bases, with 10 bases remaining between them. This CDR3 region has 13 residues. Germline loops: CDR1 ENHRY, CDR2 SYGVKD.

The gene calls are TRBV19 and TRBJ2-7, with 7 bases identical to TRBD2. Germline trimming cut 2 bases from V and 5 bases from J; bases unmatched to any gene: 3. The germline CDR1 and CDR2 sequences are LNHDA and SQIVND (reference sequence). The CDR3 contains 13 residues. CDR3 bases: TGTGCCAGTAGTATATTCGCGGGAGACGAGCAGTACTTC. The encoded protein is CASSIFAGDEQYF.

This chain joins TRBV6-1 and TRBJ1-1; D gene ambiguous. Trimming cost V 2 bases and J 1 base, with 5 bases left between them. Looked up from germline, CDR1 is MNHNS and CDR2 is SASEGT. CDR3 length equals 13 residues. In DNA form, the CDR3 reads TGTGCCAGCAGTGAAAGAGAGAACACTGAAGCTTTCTTT. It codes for CASSERENTEAFF.

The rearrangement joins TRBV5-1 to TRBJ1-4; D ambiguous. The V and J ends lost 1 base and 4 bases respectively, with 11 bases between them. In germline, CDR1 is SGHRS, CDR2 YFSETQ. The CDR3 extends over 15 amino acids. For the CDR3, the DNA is TGCGCCAGCAGCTTGACTGGTGAATTTAATGAAAAACTGTTTTTT. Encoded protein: CASSLTGEFNEKLFF.

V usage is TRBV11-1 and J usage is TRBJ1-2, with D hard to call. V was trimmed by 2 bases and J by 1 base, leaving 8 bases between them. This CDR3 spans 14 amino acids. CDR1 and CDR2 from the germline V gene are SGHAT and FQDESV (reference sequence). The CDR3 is CASSLRENNYGYTF. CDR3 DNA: TGTGCCAGCAGCTTAAGGGAGAATAACTATGGCTACACCTTC.

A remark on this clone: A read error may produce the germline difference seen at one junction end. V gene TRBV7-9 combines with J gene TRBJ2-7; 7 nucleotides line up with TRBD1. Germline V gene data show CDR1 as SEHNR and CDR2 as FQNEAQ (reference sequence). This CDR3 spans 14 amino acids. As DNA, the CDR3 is TGTGCCAGCAGCATTGGGACAGTCGTATCGTTATTTATGTTC. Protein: CASSIGTVVSLFMF.

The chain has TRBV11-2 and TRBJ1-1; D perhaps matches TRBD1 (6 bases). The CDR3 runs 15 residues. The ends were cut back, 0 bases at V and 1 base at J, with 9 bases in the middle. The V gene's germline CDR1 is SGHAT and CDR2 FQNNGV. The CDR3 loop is CASSLESGQNTEAFF. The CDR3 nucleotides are TGTGCCAGCAGCTTAGAATCGGGACAGAACACTGAAGCTTTCTTT.

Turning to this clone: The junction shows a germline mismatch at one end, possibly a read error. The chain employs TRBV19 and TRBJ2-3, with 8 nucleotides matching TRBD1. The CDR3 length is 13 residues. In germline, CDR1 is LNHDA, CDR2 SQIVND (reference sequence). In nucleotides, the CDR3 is TGTGCCAGTAGACAGGGGGGCACAGATAAGCAGTATTTT. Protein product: CASRQGGTDKQYF.

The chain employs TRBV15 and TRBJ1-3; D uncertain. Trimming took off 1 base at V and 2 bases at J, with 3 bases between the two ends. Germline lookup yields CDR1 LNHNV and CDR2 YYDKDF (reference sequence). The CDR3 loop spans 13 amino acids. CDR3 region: CATSRATGNTIYF. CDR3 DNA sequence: TGTGCCACCAGCAGAGCCACTGGAAACACCATATATTTT.

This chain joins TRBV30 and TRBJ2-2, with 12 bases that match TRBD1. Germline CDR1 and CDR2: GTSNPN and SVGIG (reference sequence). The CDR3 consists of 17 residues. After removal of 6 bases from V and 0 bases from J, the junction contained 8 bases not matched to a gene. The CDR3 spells CACWDRGRLANTGELFF. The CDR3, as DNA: TGTGCCTGTTGGGACAGGGGGCGTCTAGCGAACACCGGGGAGCTGTTTTTT.

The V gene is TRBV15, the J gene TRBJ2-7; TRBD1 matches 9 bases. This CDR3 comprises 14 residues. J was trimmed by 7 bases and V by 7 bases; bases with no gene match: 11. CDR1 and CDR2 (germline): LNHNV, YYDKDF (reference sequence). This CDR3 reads CATKPGQGTREQYF. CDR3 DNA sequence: TGTGCCACCAAACCGGGACAGGGAACGCGGGAGCAGTACTTC.

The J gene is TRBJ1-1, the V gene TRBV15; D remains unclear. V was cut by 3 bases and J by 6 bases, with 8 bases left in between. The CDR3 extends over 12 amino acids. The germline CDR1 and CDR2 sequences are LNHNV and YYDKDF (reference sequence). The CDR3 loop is CATSSFIAEAFF. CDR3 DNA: TGTGCCACCAGCAGTTTTATAGCTGAAGCTTTCTTT.

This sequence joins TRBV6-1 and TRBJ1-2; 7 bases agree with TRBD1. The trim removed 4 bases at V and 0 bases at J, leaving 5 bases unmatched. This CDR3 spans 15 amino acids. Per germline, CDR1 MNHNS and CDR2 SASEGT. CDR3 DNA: TGTGCCAGCAGTGTTTCAGGGACAGCTAACTATGGCTACACCTTC. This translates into CASSVSGTANYGYTF.

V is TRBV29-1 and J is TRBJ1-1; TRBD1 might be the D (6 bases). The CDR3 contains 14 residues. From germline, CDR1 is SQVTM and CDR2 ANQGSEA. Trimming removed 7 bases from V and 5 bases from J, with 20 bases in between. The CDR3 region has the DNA TGCAGCGCCTCGGCGGGGGGCGCAGGGACTGAAGCTTTCTTT. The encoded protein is CSASAGGAGTEAFF.

This chain's CDR3 is CASSPRDSFAYEQYF. The CDR3 nucleotides read TGTGCCAGCAGCCCGCGGGACAGCTTCGCCTACGAGCAGTACTTC. V and J are TRBV27 and TRBJ2-7; weak D call: TRBD1 (7 bases). Germline V gene sequence: CDR1 MNHEY, CDR2 SMNVEV (reference sequence). The V and J ends lost 6 bases and 2 bases respectively, with 17 bases between them. The CDR3 loop spans 15 amino acids.

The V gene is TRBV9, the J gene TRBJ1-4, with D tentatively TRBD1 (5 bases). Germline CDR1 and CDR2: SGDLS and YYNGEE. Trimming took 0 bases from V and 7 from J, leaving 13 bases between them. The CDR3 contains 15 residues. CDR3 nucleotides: TGTGCCAGCAGCGTAGCTCAGGGAGGATTTGAAAAACTGTTTTTT. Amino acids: CASSVAQGGFEKLFF.

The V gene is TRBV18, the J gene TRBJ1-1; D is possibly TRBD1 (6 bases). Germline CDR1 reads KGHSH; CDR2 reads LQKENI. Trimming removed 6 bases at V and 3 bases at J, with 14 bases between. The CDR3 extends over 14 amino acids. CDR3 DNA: TGTGCCAGCTCCGAGGGGGTTCAGGACACTGAAGCTTTCTTT. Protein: CASSEGVQDTEAFF.

Here the CDR3 DNA reads TGTGCCTGGAGTCTACAACAGGGTGCAGATACGCAGTATTTT. Translating it yields CAWSLQQGADTQYF. The gene calls are TRBV30 and TRBJ2-3, with a tentative D call TRBD1 (6 bases). The CDR3 contains 14 residues. CDR1 GTSNPN and CDR2 SVGIG come from the germline V gene (reference sequence). The germline V and J ends were trimmed by 2 bases and 4 bases, with 13 bases remaining between them.

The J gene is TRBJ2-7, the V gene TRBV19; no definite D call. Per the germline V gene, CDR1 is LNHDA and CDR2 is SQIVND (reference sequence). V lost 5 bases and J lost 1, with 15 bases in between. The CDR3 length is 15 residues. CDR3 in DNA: TGTGCCAGTAGTTTCACAGCTTCTCCATCCTACGAGCAGTACTTC. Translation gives CASSFTASPSYEQYF.

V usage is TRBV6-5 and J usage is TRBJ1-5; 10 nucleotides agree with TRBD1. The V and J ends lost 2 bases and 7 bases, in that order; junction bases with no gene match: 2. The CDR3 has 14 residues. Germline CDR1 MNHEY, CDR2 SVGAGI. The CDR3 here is CASSYPGQGQPQHF. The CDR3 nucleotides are TGTGCCAGCAGTTACCCGGGACAGGGGCAGCCCCAGCATTTT.

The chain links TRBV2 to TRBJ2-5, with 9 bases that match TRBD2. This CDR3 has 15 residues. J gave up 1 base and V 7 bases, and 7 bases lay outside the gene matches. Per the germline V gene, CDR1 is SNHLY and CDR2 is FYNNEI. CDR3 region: CASKGGRAAQETQYF. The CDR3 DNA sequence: TGTGCCAGCAAGGGCGGGAGGGCGGCCCAAGAGACCCAGTACTTC.